One and the same sample provided the 6 T cell receptor beta chains below, sequenced in a study of blood T cell repertoires in COVID-19. Generated by immunoSEQ multiplex PCR, the TCRdb table keeps only in-frame clones and is missing some. The sample lists about 670,000 clones; around 89% were seen once. Sequencing was performed on peripheral blood. These TCRs come from a woman under 30 with acute or convalescent COVID-19.

This sequence joins TRBV7-9 and TRBJ1-1; possible D gene TRBD1, 5 bases. The CDR3 totals 18 residues. The V end lost 7 bases, the J end lost 0 bases, and 24 bases lay between the germline ends. Germline V gene lookup returns CDR1 SEHNR and CDR2 FQNEAQ (reference sequence). The CDR3: CASTMRGGVPSMNTEAFF. CDR3 coding DNA: TGTGCCAGCACCATGAGGGGAGGGGTCCCTTCAATGAACACTGAAGCTTTCTTT.

The chain has TRBV7-8 and TRBJ2-7; D uncertain. Trimming cost V 2 bases and J 3 bases, with 14 bases left between them. The germline V gene encodes CDR1 SGHVS and CDR2 FQNEAQ. CDR3 length: 15 residues. The CDR3 sequence: CASSLLGHSLYEQYF. The CDR3 nucleotides read TGTGCCAGCAGCTTACTTGGGCACAGCCTCTACGAGCAGTACTTC. The variable domain in full, completed from reference TRBV7-8 and TRBJ2-7, reads GAGVSQSPRYKVAKRGQDVALRCDPISGHVSLFWYQQALGQGPEFLTYFQNEAQLDKSGLPSDRFFAERPEGSVSTLKIQRTQQEDSAVYLCASSLLGHSLYEQYFGPGTRLTVT.

This clone was seen once. The V and J genes are TRBV6-5 and TRBJ1-4; TRBD1 matches at 9 bases. The germline V gene encodes CDR1 MNHEY and CDR2 SVGAGI. The ends lost 6 bases at V and 8 bases at J; junction bases unmatched: 7. There are 14 residues in the CDR3. CDR3 DNA: TGTGCCAGCAGCCCCCACAGGGGGCACGAAAAACTGTTTTTT. As protein: CASSPHRGHEKLFF.

The J gene is TRBJ1-4, the V gene TRBV3-1 (or the pseudogene TRBV3-2); 7 nucleotides line up with TRBD1. This CDR3 has 14 amino acids. Unmatched junction bases numbered 5, after V lost 3 bases and J lost 7 bases. Germline V lookup: CDR1 LGHDT, CDR2 YNNKEL (reference sequence). This chain's CDR3 is CASSQRGGTEKLFF. CDR3 in DNA: TGTGCCAGCAGCCAGAGAGGGGGCACTGAAAAACTGTTTTTT.

This clone was counted once. The J gene is TRBJ1-6, the V gene TRBV5-1; D unclear. This CDR3 contains 15 residues. CDR1 is SGHRS and CDR2 is YFSETQ in the germline V gene. V dropped 0 bases and J dropped 14 bases, with 18 bases sitting between them. The CDR3 DNA follows: TGCGCCAGCAGCTTGGAAAGGATCCCAGGATCCACCCTCCACTTT. Protein: CASSLERIPGSTLHF.

This chain uses TRBV9 with TRBJ1-2; TRBD1 matches at 8 bases. Trimming cost V 3 bases and J 2 bases; bases outside gene matches: 6. CDR1 SGDLS and CDR2 YYNGEE come from the germline V gene. The CDR3 runs to 15 residues. DNA for the CDR3: TGTGCCAGCAGCGCCGACAGGGGAGTCAACTATGGCTACACCTTC. Protein sequence: CASSADRGVNYGYTF.